The 12 T cell receptor beta chains presented below share a single source sample, sequenced in a study of response to subunit inactivated influenza vaccine. TCRdb reprocessed the RT-PCR reads via MiXCR and lists one record per CDR3 protein. The sample shows roughly 700,000 distinct CDR3 sequences, approximately 15% of them seen only once. Sample: PBMCs from blood, taken roughly 15 days before vaccination. These receptor sequences come from a man aged 45-60 years who received an inactivated influenza vaccine.

The rearrangement joins TRBV5-5 to TRBJ2-7; 8 bases fit TRBD1. The CDR3 contains 13 residues. The J segment lost 6 bases and the V segment lost 8 bases, leaving 10 bases of the junction unmatched. Germline V gene sequence: CDR1 SGHKS, CDR2 YYEKEE (reference sequence). The CDR3 nucleotides are TGTGCCAGGAGCCCCGGAGACAGGGGCGAGCAGTACTTC. Residues: CARSPGDRGEQYF.

This clonotype appeared a few times. This chain links TRBV25-1 with TRBJ2-1; D remains ambiguous. This CDR3 has 13 residues. Trimming left V 0 bases short and J 4 bases short, with 4 bases between. Germline V gene sequence: CDR1 MGHDK, CDR2 SYGVNS. The CDR3 reads CASSEYFYNEQFF. As DNA, the CDR3 is TGTGCCAGCAGTGAATATTTTTACAATGAGCAGTTCTTC.

V gene TRBV20-1 combines with J gene TRBJ1-2, with no clear D. The CDR3 runs to 14 residues. Trimming shortened V by 5 bases and J by 0 bases, and 13 bases separated the two germline ends. Germline-derived CDR1 and CDR2 are DFQATT and SNEGSKA (reference sequence). The CDR3 nucleotides read TGCAGTGCTCCCCGTGAGGGCTCTAACTATGGCTACACCTTC. It specifies CSAPREGSNYGYTF.

This clonotype was counted between two and nine times. This chain joins TRBV29-1 and TRBJ2-3, with TRBD2 matching over 8 bases. The CDR3 spans 17 residues. CDR1 SQVTM and CDR2 ANQGSEA come from the germline V gene. The V gene end was trimmed by 3 bases and the J gene end by 0 bases; junction bases not matched to a gene: 11. In nucleotides, the CDR3 is TGCAGCGTTGAGGTGACGGGACTAGTAGGTAGCACAGATACGCAGTATTTT. This codes for CSVEVTGLVGSTDTQYF.

The chain carries TRBV12-3 or TRBV12-4 and TRBJ1-2; possible D gene TRBD1, 5 bases. CDR3 length: 13 amino acids. Trimming removed 5 bases at V and 8 bases at J, with 15 bases between. The CDR3 spells CASSTTGGRGYTF. In nucleotides, the CDR3 is TGTGCCAGCAGTACGACCGGGGGTAGGGGCTACACCTTC.

This clonotype was counted only a few times. The chain joins TRBV3-1 to TRBJ2-7; the match to TRBD1 covers 8 bases. CDR3 length: 16 residues. V gave up 5 bases and J gave up 6 bases; unmatched junction bases: 15. Germline CDR1 reads LGHDT; CDR2 reads YNNKEL (reference sequence). CDR3 DNA: TGTGCCAGCAGCAACAGCCCGGGACAGGCTCGGGGCGAGCAGTACTTC. Translated: CASSNSPGQARGEQYF.

The V and J genes are TRBV7-6 and TRBJ2-7; D tentatively fits TRBD1 or TRBD2 (5 bases each). The CDR3 consists of 13 residues. V shed 5 bases and J shed 3 bases, with 11 bases lying between them. CDR1 SGHVS and CDR2 FNYEAQ come from the germline V gene. The CDR3 DNA is TGTGCCAGCAGCAAGGGACCAGTCTACGAGCAGTACTTC. This encodes CASSKGPVYEQYF.

This clonotype occurred many times. The chain couples TRBV5-1 to TRBJ2-3; D not certain. V lost 1 base and J 4 bases, leaving 10 bases between the germline ends. Germline V gene lookup returns CDR1 SGHRS and CDR2 YFSETQ. This CDR3 is built from 14 residues. The CDR3 loop is CASSLFAAPDTQYF. CDR3 DNA sequence: TGCGCCAGCAGCTTGTTTGCAGCCCCAGATACGCAGTATTTT.

There are a few counts of this clonotype. The chain combines TRBV7-2 with TRBJ2-7, with 9 bases aligning to TRBD2. Germline-derived CDR1 and CDR2 are SGHTA and FQGNSA. This CDR3 has 15 amino acids. The V gene end was trimmed by 3 bases and the J gene end by 2 bases; junction bases not matched to a gene: 5. The CDR3 spells CASSLGLASAYEQYF. As DNA, the CDR3 is TGTGCCAGCAGCTTGGGACTAGCATCGGCCTACGAGCAGTACTTC.

This clonotype was seen a few times. The CDR3 reads CATSSLVGVNSPLHF. The CDR3, as DNA: TGTGCCACCAGCTCCCTGGTGGGGGTGAATTCACCCCTCCACTTT. V is TRBV15 and J is TRBJ1-6; D possibly corresponds to TRBD1 (5 bases). The CDR3 is made up of 15 amino acids. CDR1 and CDR2 from the germline V gene are LNHNV and YYDKDF (reference sequence). The V end was cut by 5 bases, the J end by 7 bases, with 15 bases between.

This clonotype was counted a few times. The CDR3 reads CASSSRSGTSGRYYTDTQYF. The CDR3 DNA reads as TGTGCCAGCAGCTCCCGTTCCGGGACTAGCGGGAGGTATTACACAGATACGCAGTATTTT. V usage is TRBV7-6 and J usage is TRBJ2-3; 15 nucleotides line up with TRBD2. The J segment lost 2 bases and the V segment lost 4 bases, leaving 13 bases of the junction unmatched. Germline V gene sequence: CDR1 SGHVS, CDR2 FNYEAQ. This CDR3 contains 20 residues.

The chain links TRBV28 to TRBJ2-1, with 7 bases matching TRBD1. The CDR3 spans 12 residues. The germline V gene encodes CDR1 MDHEN and CDR2 SYDVKM. J was trimmed by 15 bases and V by 3 bases; bases with no gene match: 8. CDR3 sequence (DNA): TGTGCCAGCAGTTTTTTACGACAGGGACCGTTCTTC. It codes for CASSFLRQGPFF.